This passage covers 19 T cell receptor beta chains from one sample sequenced in a study of breast tumors, draining lymph nodes, adjacent tissues. Axillary draining lymph nodes of breast cancer patients supplied the node samples. TCRdb fed the multiplex PCR reads into MiXCR, producing one record per CDR3 protein. The table includes some 140,000 distinct CDR3 sequences, around 20% detected once. The sequenced sample consisted of axillary lymph node tissue. Source of these receptors: a female donor with breast cancer. Some clones in this sample may be carry-over from other donors' samples.

This clonotype was recorded at least ten times. The chain uses TRBV19 and TRBJ2-1; D gene unclear. The CDR3 sequence is 13 residues long. Deletions cut 0 bases from V and 4 bases from J, with 4 bases between. Germline lookup yields CDR1 LNHDA and CDR2 SQIVND (reference sequence). CDR3 loop: CASSIDGYNEQFF. The DNA for the CDR3 is TGTGCCAGTAGTATAGACGGTTACAATGAGCAGTTCTTC.

This clonotype has at least ten counts. The V gene is TRBV29-1, the J gene TRBJ2-1; possibly TRBD2 for D (6 bases). The V end was cut by 4 bases, the J end by 5 bases, with 12 bases between. Germline lookup yields CDR1 SQVTM and CDR2 ANQGSEA. This CDR3 is built from 13 residues. In nucleotides, the CDR3 is TGCAGCGTTGCAGTTTCGGGGGACAATGAGCAGTTCTTC. Amino acid sequence: CSVAVSGDNEQFF.

The chain employs TRBV15 and TRBJ1-5; TRBD1 aligns across 9 bases. V was clipped by 0 bases and J by 6 bases; unmatched bases: 15. Per the germline V gene, CDR1 is LNHNV and CDR2 is YYDKDF (reference sequence). CDR3 length equals 19 residues. Here the CDR3 DNA reads TGTGCCACCAGCAGAGAGGGTTTGTGGGACAGGGTTAGCGGTCAGCCCCAGCATTTT. Translation gives CATSREGLWDRVSGQPQHF.

This chain connects TRBV6-6 to TRBJ1-1, with 7 bases fitting TRBD1. CDR1 MNHNY and CDR2 SVGAGI come from the germline V gene (reference sequence). CDR3 length equals 13 residues. With 6 bases clipped from V and 4 bases from J, the junction kept 5 bases outside the gene matches. CDR3 in DNA: TGTGCCAGCAGCTCCCACAGGGGCACTGAAGCTTTCTTT. Amino acids: CASSSHRGTEAFF.

A remark on this clonotype: A much larger clone lies one base from this, so it may be a read error. The rearrangement uses TRBV9 and TRBJ2-7; the D gene could be TRBD1 or TRBD2 (5 bases each). Per the germline V gene, CDR1 is SGDLS and CDR2 is YYNGEE. The CDR3 covers 14 residues. V was trimmed by 4 bases and J by 2 bases, leaving 13 bases between them. The DNA for the CDR3 is TGTGCCAGCAGCCAGGGAGACCGCACCTACGAGCAGTACTTC. This codes for CASSQGDRTYEQYF.

A note on this clonotype: A much larger clone differs from this one at a single base, so this may be a read error. CDR3 bases: TGTGCCAGCAGCTTGAGCCCCGCAAATTACAATAAGCAGTTCTTC. Translation: CASSLSPANYNKQFF. The V gene is TRBV5-6, the J gene TRBJ2-1; D unresolved. Germline lookup yields CDR1 SGHDT and CDR2 YYEEEE. The CDR3 length is 15 residues.

This clonotype was seen many times. An end of the junction differs from the germline gene, which may be a read error. V usage is TRBV29-1 and J usage is TRBJ2-5; D perhaps matches TRBD1 (5 bases). This CDR3 is 11 amino acids long. Germline V gene data show CDR1 as SQVTM and CDR2 as ANQGSEA. CDR3 sequence: CSVYQGTGPAF. The DNA for the CDR3 is TGCAGCGTTTACCAGGGTACAGGTCCTGCCTTC.

In this sample, this clonotype turned up a few times. A clone one base away is much larger, so this may be a read error. The chain employs TRBV9 and TRBJ1-2; D possibly corresponds to TRBD1 (6 bases). Trimming cost V 2 bases and J 6 bases, with 23 bases left between them. Germline CDR1 is SGDLS and CDR2 is YYNGEE. The CDR3 loop spans 17 amino acids. The CDR3 DNA sequence: TGTGCCAGCAGCGTGGCGCAGGGGCTCCTCTTCAACGATGGCTACACCTTC. This encodes CASSVAQGLLFNDGYTF.

This clonotype was counted ten times or more. The V call is TRBV7-2, the J call TRBJ1-3, with a tentative D call TRBD1 (6 bases). V lost 8 bases and J 0 bases, leaving 11 bases between the germline ends. Germline V lookup: CDR1 SGHTA, CDR2 FQGNSA. The CDR3 is 14 amino acids. The CDR3 sequence is CASGDRSSGNTIYF. CDR3 bases: TGTGCCAGCGGAGACAGGAGCTCTGGAAACACCATATATTTT.

This clonotype was recorded only once. A much larger clone lies one base from this, so it may be a read error. This sequence joins TRBV27 and TRBJ2-1; possibly TRBD2 for D (6 bases). Germline CDR1 is MNHEY and CDR2 is SMNVEV (reference sequence). This CDR3 is 15 amino acids long. CDR3 region: CASSSGSAGDNERFF. Written as DNA, the CDR3 is TGTGCCAGCAGTTCTGGATCAGCGGGCGACAATGAGCGGTTCTTC.

This clonotype has more than one count but fewer than ten. The missing conserved phenylalanine or tryptophan at the end of this CDR3 makes a read error likely. CDR3 protein: CASSRGGQPQHL. The CDR3 DNA reads TGTGCCAGCAGCCGTGGGGGTCAGCCCCAGCATCTT. This chain connects TRBV3-1 to TRBJ1-5, with D maybe TRBD1 (5 bases). The germline V gene encodes CDR1 LGHDT and CDR2 YNNKEL (reference sequence). The CDR3 extends over 12 amino acids. The V end lost 4 bases, the J end lost 6 bases, and 7 bases lay between the germline ends.

This clonotype was seen at least ten times. The chain uses TRBV7-2 and TRBJ2-1; 7 nucleotides match TRBD1. The germline CDR1 and CDR2 sequences are SGHTA and FQGNSA. This CDR3 contains 12 residues. Trimming removed 4 bases from V and 15 bases from J; junction bases left unmatched: 9. CDR3 amino acids: CASSSDRVKRFF. The CDR3 DNA is TGTGCCAGCAGCTCCGACAGGGTGAAACGGTTCTTC.

A few counts support this clonotype. This chain joins TRBV9 and TRBJ2-6; TRBD1 is a possible D gene (6 bases). From germline, CDR1 is SGDLS and CDR2 YYNGEE. With 3 bases removed from V and 0 bases from J, the gap between germline ends came to 16 bases. The CDR3 is 18 residues long. The CDR3 sequence: CASSEPDRFDSGANVLTF. The CDR3 DNA reads TGTGCCAGCAGCGAACCCGACAGGTTTGACTCTGGGGCCAACGTCCTGACTTTC.

This clonotype has a count of ten or more. The chain employs TRBV25-1 and TRBJ2-3, with D unresolved. CDR3 length: 15 residues. Between the trimmed V and J ends, which lost 0 bases and 4 bases, there was a span of 11 bases. Germline V gene lookup returns CDR1 MGHDK and CDR2 SYGVNS. CDR3 bases: TGTGCCAGCAGTGAATACGGAGCAGATCCAGATACGCAGTATTTT. This gives the protein CASSEYGADPDTQYF.

This clonotype was recorded at least ten times. The V call is TRBV5-1, the J call TRBJ1-2; 7 positions agree with TRBD1. The CDR3 sequence is 13 residues long. V shed 4 bases and J 3 bases; nucleotides not matched to a gene: 3. CDR1 is SGHRS, CDR2 YFSETQ, per germline. The CDR3 loop reads CASSITGDYGYTF. Written as DNA, the CDR3 is TGCGCCAGCAGCATTACAGGGGACTATGGCTACACCTTC.

This clonotype has at least ten counts. V is TRBV30 and J is TRBJ1-6, with 7 bases matching TRBD1. This CDR3 is built from 15 residues. The J segment lost 3 bases and the V segment lost 4 bases, leaving 6 bases of the junction unmatched. The germline V gene encodes CDR1 GTSNPN and CDR2 SVGIG (reference sequence). For the CDR3, the DNA is TGTGCCTGGATGGAGGGGGCGGTCTATAATTCACCCCTCCACTTT. Residues: CAWMEGAVYNSPLHF.

This clonotype appeared many times. The chain has TRBV19 and TRBJ2-1, with D possibly TRBD2 on 5 matching bases. The CDR3 runs 15 residues. With 4 bases removed from V and 3 bases from J, the gap between germline ends came to 13 bases. Germline V gene sequence: CDR1 LNHDA, CDR2 SQIVND (reference sequence). The CDR3 nucleotides are TGTGCCAGTAGTAGAGGGTGGGATCGCTACAATGAGCAGTTCTTC. Translating it yields CASSRGWDRYNEQFF.

This clonotype was seen at least ten times. The V gene is TRBV5-1, the J gene TRBJ1-4; a possible D gene is TRBD1 (6 bases). The V end was cut by 7 bases, the J end by 8 bases, with 18 bases between. Germline assignment: CDR1 SGHRS and CDR2 YFSETQ. The CDR3 runs to 14 residues. The CDR3 coding sequence is TGCGCCAGCGGTCCGACAGGTCGTCGGGAAAAACTGTTTTTT. Translation: CASGPTGRREKLFF.

A word on this clonotype: This may come from a read error, since a much larger clone is one base off. The gene calls are TRBV12-5 and TRBJ2-3, with 7 bases lining up with TRBD1. The CDR3 extends over 14 amino acids. Per the germline V gene, CDR1 is LGHNT and CDR2 is FRNRAP. CDR3 sequence: CASGWWDSTGTQYF. CDR3 DNA sequence: TGTGCTAGTGGTTGGTGGGACAGCACAGGTACGCAGTATTTT.